The 26 T cell receptor beta chains listed next were all sequenced from one sample in a study of shared clonotypes between healthy human individuals. Only in-frame clones appear in the TCRdb table, and some are missing; sequencing was by immunoSEQ multiplex PCR. Of some 580,000 clones in the sample, 95% to 98% were seen once. Sequencing was performed on naive CD4+ T cells sorted from blood. Indicated subset: CD45RA+ positively selected. These TCRs come from a woman aged 25-40 years in good health.

The rearrangement uses TRBV18 and TRBJ2-2, with a possible D match to TRBD2 (5 bases). The CDR3 has 13 amino acids. V lost 3 bases, J lost 7 bases, and 9 bases lay in between. CDR1 is KGHSH and CDR2 is LQKENI in the germline V gene. For the CDR3, the DNA is TGTGCCAGCTCACCGAGGGATAACGGGGAGCTGTTTTTT. Protein: CASSPRDNGELFF.

The J gene is TRBJ2-1, the V gene TRBV7-3, with 7 bases fitting TRBD2. The V gene's germline CDR1 is SGHTA and CDR2 FQGTGA. The V segment lost 4 bases and the J segment 6 bases; nucleotides outside the gene matches: 12. The CDR3 runs 16 residues. The CDR3 here is CASSWSSGEGTNEQFF. Here the CDR3 DNA reads TGTGCCAGCAGCTGGAGCAGCGGGGAGGGTACCAATGAGCAGTTCTTC.

The rearrangement uses TRBV27 and TRBJ2-5, with 7 bases fitting TRBD1. V lost 2 bases to trimming and J lost 5 bases; unmatched junction nucleotides: 5. The germline gives CDR1 MNHEY, CDR2 SMNVEV (reference sequence). The CDR3 runs 14 residues. The CDR3 sequence is CASSLNRGSETQYF. CDR3 sequence (DNA): TGTGCCAGCAGTTTAAACAGGGGCTCGGAGACCCAGTACTTC.

The chain combines TRBV11-2 with TRBJ2-7, with 10 nucleotides matching TRBD2. The V gene end was trimmed by 1 base and the J gene end by 5 bases; junction bases not matched to a gene: 8. This CDR3 spans 16 amino acids. Germline assignment: CDR1 SGHAT and CDR2 FQNNGV. CDR3 nucleotide sequence: TGTGCCAGCAGCTTAGCGTGGGTAGCGGGAGGCCACGAGCAGTACTTC. Encoded protein: CASSLAWVAGGHEQYF.

The gene calls are TRBV6-6 and TRBJ2-3; 8 positions agree with TRBD2. The germline CDR1 and CDR2 sequences are MNHNY and SVGAGI (reference sequence). Trimming cost V 6 bases and J 2 bases; bases outside gene matches: 7. This CDR3 region has 15 residues. The CDR3 DNA sequence: TGTGCCAGCAGCCCACAGCGGGGGACCACAGATACGCAGTATTTT. It is translated as CASSPQRGTTDTQYF.

The chain is built from TRBV27 and TRBJ2-3; 9 nucleotides line up with TRBD2. The CDR3 extends over 14 amino acids. The V gene's germline CDR1 is MNHEY and CDR2 SMNVEV (reference sequence). Trimming cost V 6 bases and J 4 bases; bases outside gene matches: 5. The CDR3 loop is CASRREGRADTQYF. The CDR3 nucleotides are TGTGCCAGCAGGCGGGAGGGCCGTGCAGATACGCAGTATTTT.

The genes are TRBV6-5 and TRBJ2-1, with D unclear. Trimming shortened V by 6 bases and J by 6 bases, and 12 bases separated the two germline ends. The CDR3 runs to 13 residues. Germline CDR1 and CDR2: MNHEY and SVGAGI. The DNA for the CDR3 is TGTGCCAGCAGAGGTTGGGGATTCAATGAGCAGTTCTTC. Amino acid sequence: CASRGWGFNEQFF.

The chain carries TRBV4-1 and TRBJ1-5; D uncertain. CDR1 and CDR2 (germline): MGHRA, YSYEKL. Trimming took off 1 base at V and 1 base at J, with 11 bases between the two ends. This CDR3 has 16 amino acids. CDR3 nucleotide sequence: TGCGCCAGCAGCCAAGGGTTCGATAGGAGCAATCAGCCCCAGCATTTT. Protein sequence: CASSQGFDRSNQPQHF.

This sequence joins TRBV28 and TRBJ2-1; 14 bases are shared with TRBD2. Germline CDR1 MDHEN, CDR2 SYDVKM. Trimming cost V 3 bases and J 7 bases; bases outside gene matches: 2. The length of the CDR3 is 15 residues. CDR3 DNA: TGTGCCAGCAGTTTGGGACTAGCGGGAGAAAATGAGCAGTTCTTC. This translates into CASSLGLAGENEQFF.

The chain joins TRBV30 to TRBJ2-1; maybe TRBD2 (6 bases). V lost 2 bases and J 3 bases, leaving 23 bases between the germline ends. Per germline, CDR1 GTSNPN and CDR2 SVGIG (reference sequence). The CDR3 is 18 amino acids. The CDR3 reads CAWSSTPFLGEVYNEQFF. DNA of the CDR3: TGTGCCTGGAGTTCAACCCCCTTCCTAGGGGAGGTCTACAATGAGCAGTTCTTC.

The chain employs TRBV5-6 and TRBJ1-5; D may be TRBD1 (5 bases). The CDR3 is made up of 16 amino acids. Germline V gives CDR1 SGHDT, CDR2 YYEEEE. V was cut by 1 base and J by 7 bases, with 18 bases left in between. For the CDR3, the DNA is TGTGCCAGCAGCTTGAGCGGGGCCAGGGCGGGCCAGCCCCAGCATTTT. This sequence encodes CASSLSGARAGQPQHF.

The rearrangement uses TRBV7-9 and TRBJ2-2, with TRBD2 matching 9 bases. Germline loops: CDR1 SEHNR, CDR2 FQNEAQ (reference sequence). Trimming at V came to 4 bases and at J to 6 bases, leaving 6 bases not matched to a gene. The length of the CDR3 is 15 residues. The CDR3 DNA reads as TGTGCCAGCAGCTCCGGTAGCGGGAGTGCCGGGGAGCTGTTTTTT. As protein: CASSSGSGSAGELFF. The variable domain in full, with the rest retrieved from reference TRBV7-9 and TRBJ2-2, is DTGVSQNPRHKITKRGQNVTFRCDPISEHNRLYWYRQTLGQGPEFLTYFQNEAQLEKSRLLSDRFSAERPKGSFSTLEIQRTEQGDSAMYLCASSSGSGSAGELFFGEGSRLTVL.

J is TRBJ2-3 and V is TRBV30; D is uncertain. The V and J ends lost 0 bases and 6 bases respectively, with 4 bases between them. CDR1 is GTSNPN and CDR2 is SVGIG in the germline V gene (reference sequence). CDR3 length: 11 amino acids. This chain's CDR3 is CAWSVRDTQYF. CDR3 in DNA: TGTGCCTGGAGTGTACGTGATACGCAGTATTTT.

This chain joins TRBV6-5 and TRBJ2-7; 7 bases agree with TRBD1. The CDR3 length is 14 residues. The germline CDR1 and CDR2 sequences are MNHEY and SVGAGI. Germline trimming cut 5 bases from V and 3 bases from J; bases unmatched to any gene: 7. The CDR3 DNA is TGTGCCAGCAGTACTACAGGGGAGTTCTACGAGCAGTACTTC. Translated: CASSTTGEFYEQYF.

The chain has TRBV29-1 and TRBJ2-3, with TRBD2 matching 10 bases. The CDR3 runs to 15 residues. V trimming: 4 bases; J trimming: 3 bases; junction bases outside the gene matches: 7. The germline gives CDR1 SQVTM, CDR2 ANQGSEA. This CDR3 reads CSVVTSGVGTDTQYF. In DNA form, the CDR3 reads TGCAGCGTTGTCACTAGCGGGGTTGGAACAGATACGCAGTATTTT.

In this sample, this clone turned up once. V gene TRBV9 combines with J gene TRBJ1-2, with D possibly being TRBD1 (5 bases). Trimming took off 4 bases at V and 13 bases at J, with 20 bases between the two ends. There are 13 residues in the CDR3. Germline values: CDR1 SGDLS, CDR2 YYNGEE. Here the CDR3 DNA reads TGTGCCAGCAGCCCCCCATTTCACAGGTCGATCACCTTC. Its protein product is CASSPPFHRSITF.

The chain has TRBV28 and TRBJ2-2; 7 bases line up with TRBD1. The CDR3 length is 15 residues. V was pared by 7 bases and J by 0 bases, with 5 bases of the junction left unmatched. CDR1 and CDR2 (germline): MDHEN, SYDVKM. CDR3 coding DNA: TGTGCCAGCAATTCCGGGACAGCGAACACCGGGGAGCTGTTTTTT. Amino acid sequence: CASNSGTANTGELFF.

The chain carries TRBV2 and TRBJ1-2; a possible D gene is TRBD1 (5 bases). Germline loops: CDR1 SNHLY, CDR2 FYNNEI. The V end lost 3 bases, the J end lost 4 bases, and 12 bases lay between the germline ends. There are 14 residues in the CDR3. CDR3 region: CASSEPGRSYGYTF. The CDR3 DNA sequence: TGTGCCAGCAGTGAGCCAGGGAGAAGCTATGGCTACACCTTC. Complete variable domain (other parts from reference TRBV2 and TRBJ1-2): EPEVTQTPSHQVTQMGQEVILRCVPISNHLYFYWYRQILGQKVEFLVSFYNNEISEKSEIFDDQFSVERPDGSNFTLKIRSTKLEDSAMYFCASSEPGRSYGYTFGSGTRLTVV.

This chain uses TRBV27 with TRBJ1-5; TRBD1 is a possible D gene (6 bases). The germline CDR1 and CDR2 sequences are MNHEY and SMNVEV (reference sequence). This CDR3 has 15 amino acids. The V end lost 7 bases, the J end lost 4 bases, and 17 bases lay between the germline ends. CDR3 sequence reads: CASKTGHQGNQPQHF. The CDR3 region has the DNA TGTGCCAGCAAGACAGGTCATCAAGGGAATCAGCCCCAGCATTTT.

V gene TRBV29-1 combines with J gene TRBJ2-5; tentative D call: TRBD1 (6 bases). V was pared by 6 bases and J by 5 bases, with 13 bases between. Germline lookup yields CDR1 SQVTM and CDR2 ANQGSEA. The CDR3 sequence is 12 residues long. DNA of the CDR3: TGCAGCGTGGGACACCTGGGCGAGACCCAGTACTTC. Translating it yields CSVGHLGETQYF.

The chain has TRBV5-1 and TRBJ2-5; D may match TRBD1 or TRBD2 (6 bases each). Germline assignment: CDR1 SGHRS and CDR2 YFSETQ. The CDR3 has 13 amino acids. Deletions cut 6 bases from V and 2 bases from J, with 11 bases between. The CDR3 loop reads CASKRRGQETQYF. The CDR3 nucleotides read TGCGCCAGCAAAAGGAGGGGGCAAGAGACCCAGTACTTC.

This chain links TRBV13 with TRBJ2-7; D tentatively fits TRBD1 or TRBD2 (5 bases each). V was shortened by 3 bases and J by 12 bases, with 12 bases between the two germline ends. The CDR3 contains 11 residues. Germline V CDR1 and CDR2: PRHDT, FYEKMQ (reference sequence). This chain's CDR3 is CASSFRGLPYF. CDR3 nucleotide sequence: TGTGCCAGCAGCTTCCGGGGCTTGCCGTACTTC.

The chain links TRBV5-6 to TRBJ2-1; D uncertain. Germline values: CDR1 SGHDT, CDR2 YYEEEE. The CDR3 is 11 residues long. V lost 2 bases, J lost 6 bases, and 3 bases lay in between. In DNA, the CDR3 is TGTGCCAGCAGCTTTATCAATGAGCAGTTCTTC. It encodes CASSFINEQFF.

The V and J genes are TRBV6-5 and TRBJ1-2, with D uncertain. The length of the CDR3 is 14 residues. CDR1 and CDR2 (germline): MNHEY, SVGAGI. The V and J ends lost 0 bases and 2 bases respectively, with 7 bases between them. This CDR3 reads CASSYSPDNYGYTF. The CDR3 bases are TGTGCCAGCAGTTACTCACCGGACAACTATGGCTACACCTTC.

The rearrangement uses TRBV21-1 and TRBJ2-7; the table gives TRBD1 as D, unverified against the DNA. TRBV21-1 is a documented pseudogene. The CDR3 consists of 16 residues. This chain's CDR3 is CASSKGGLRGWYEQYF. The CDR3, as DNA: TGTGCCAGCAGCAAAGGGGGTTTAAGGGGCTGGTACGAGCAGTACTTC.

The J gene is TRBJ2-1, the V gene TRBV19; D remains unclear. This CDR3 is built from 13 residues. Trimming left V 7 bases short and J 3 bases short, with 10 bases between. From germline, CDR1 is LNHDA and CDR2 SQIVND (reference sequence). The CDR3 is CASTSAYYNEQFF. The CDR3 region has the DNA TGTGCCAGTACCTCGGCTTACTACAATGAGCAGTTCTTC.